The 8 T cell receptor beta chains below all came from one sample that was sequenced in a study of cytomegalovirus exposure and HLA in healthy donors. PCR used 60 Vbeta primers and 13 Jbeta primers. Sequencing used immunoSEQ multiplex PCR; TCRdb keeps in-frame clones, though not all of them. This table has 150,000 to 200,000 clones, 82% appearing once. The material sequenced was PBMCs. These receptors originate from a man aged 50-60 years in good health and CMV-seropositive.

This chain joins TRBV28 and TRBJ1-1, with D perhaps TRBD1 (6 bases). The V gene lost 1 base and the J gene lost 4 bases, with 19 bases spanning the gap. The CDR3 sequence is 17 residues long. Germline lookup yields CDR1 MDHEN and CDR2 SYDVKM. The CDR3 sequence is CASSLFGFQGTGTEAFF. Here the CDR3 DNA reads TGTGCCAGCAGTTTATTCGGATTCCAGGGGACGGGCACTGAAGCTTTCTTT.

The gene calls are TRBV28 and TRBJ2-1; D unclear. Germline V gives CDR1 MDHEN, CDR2 SYDVKM. The V gene lost 2 bases and the J gene lost 8 bases, with 7 bases spanning the gap. The CDR3 runs to 12 residues. Written as DNA, the CDR3 is TGTGCCAGCAGTTTAGGTCGCGATGAGCAGTTCTTC. Its translation: CASSLGRDEQFF.

This clone showed up just once. The chain combines TRBV4-3 with TRBJ1-6, with 10 bases identical to TRBD1. This CDR3 is built from 19 residues. Germline V gives CDR1 LGHNA, CDR2 YSLEER. V lost 0 bases, J lost 3 bases, and 8 bases stayed unmatched. The CDR3 bases are TGCGCCAGCAGCCAAGAGTCCGGGACAGGGGTTAGCTATAATTCACCCCTCCACTTT. It codes for CASSQESGTGVSYNSPLHF.

Comment on this clone: Germline is not matched at one junction end, which may reflect a read error. J is TRBJ2-5 and V is TRBV7-7; tentatively, D is TRBD2 (5 bases). Germline assignment: CDR1 SSHAT and CDR2 FNYEAQ (reference sequence). This CDR3 region has 14 residues. The CDR3 DNA follows: TGTGCTAGCAGCTTAGCGACGACTTCAGAGACCCAGTACTTC. It translates to CASSLATTSETQYF.

This clone appeared once. At one end, the junction sequence differs from germline, possibly due to a read error. Other DNA sequences in the sample encode the same CDR3. The rearrangement links TRBV7-2 to TRBJ1-5; D not resolved. The CDR3 spans 13 residues. Germline assignment: CDR1 SGHTA and CDR2 FQGNSA. CDR3 region: CASSVVWSQPQHF. The CDR3, as DNA: TGTGCTAGCAGTGTAGTGTGGAGTCAGCCCCAGCATTTT.

The chain carries TRBV6-5 and TRBJ1-2; a weak D match, TRBD1 (5 bases). The germline CDR1 and CDR2 sequences are MNHEY and SVGAGI. Trimming took 0 bases from V and 7 from J, leaving 12 bases between them. This CDR3 has 14 residues. CDR3 residues: CASSYSPPRGGYTF. CDR3 DNA: TGTGCCAGCAGTTACTCTCCCCCAAGGGGTGGCTACACCTTC.

This clone was seen a single time. V and J are TRBV7-8 and TRBJ1-2; 7 positions agree with TRBD1. Per the germline V gene, CDR1 is SGHVS and CDR2 is FQNEAQ. The V segment lost 2 bases and the J segment 4 bases; nucleotides outside the gene matches: 16. The CDR3 consists of 18 residues. The CDR3 sequence is CASSLFRQGFSWGYGYTF. In DNA, the CDR3 is TGTGCCAGCAGCTTATTTCGACAGGGCTTTTCTTGGGGCTATGGCTACACCTTC.

This chain connects TRBV9 to TRBJ2-3, with TRBD2 matching over 7 bases. V shed 0 bases, J shed 4 bases, and the junction held 8 bases outside the gene matches. The CDR3 contains 16 residues. Germline V gene data show CDR1 as SGDLS and CDR2 as YYNGEE. The CDR3 sequence: CASSVGVRGTPDTQYF. The CDR3 DNA follows: TGTGCCAGCAGCGTAGGCGTGCGGGGGACTCCAGATACGCAGTATTTT.